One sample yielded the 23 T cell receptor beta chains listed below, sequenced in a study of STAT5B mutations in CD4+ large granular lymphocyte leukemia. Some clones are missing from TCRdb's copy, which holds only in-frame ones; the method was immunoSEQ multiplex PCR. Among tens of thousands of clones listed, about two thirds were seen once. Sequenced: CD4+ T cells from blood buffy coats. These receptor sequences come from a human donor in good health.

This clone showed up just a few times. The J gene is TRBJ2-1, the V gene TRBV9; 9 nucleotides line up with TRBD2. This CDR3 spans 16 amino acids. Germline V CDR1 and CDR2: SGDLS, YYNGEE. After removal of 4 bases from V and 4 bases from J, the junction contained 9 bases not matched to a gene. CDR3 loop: CASSRSSGGLYNEQFF. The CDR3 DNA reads TGTGCCAGCAGCCGATCCAGCGGGGGGCTATACAATGAGCAGTTCTTC.

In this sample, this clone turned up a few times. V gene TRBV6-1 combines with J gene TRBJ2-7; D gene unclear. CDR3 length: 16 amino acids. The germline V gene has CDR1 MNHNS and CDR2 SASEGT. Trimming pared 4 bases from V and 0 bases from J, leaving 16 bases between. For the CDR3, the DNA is TGTGCCAGCAGTGGGTTCTTAGCTCCGAACTCCTACGAGCAGTACTTC. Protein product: CASSGFLAPNSYEQYF.

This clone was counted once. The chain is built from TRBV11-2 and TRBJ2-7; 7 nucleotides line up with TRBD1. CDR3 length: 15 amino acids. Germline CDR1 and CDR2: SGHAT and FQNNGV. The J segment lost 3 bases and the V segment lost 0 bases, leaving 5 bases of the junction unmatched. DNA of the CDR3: TGTGCCAGCAGCTTAGATCTGAGACAGGGCTACGAGCAGTACTTC. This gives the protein CASSLDLRQGYEQYF.

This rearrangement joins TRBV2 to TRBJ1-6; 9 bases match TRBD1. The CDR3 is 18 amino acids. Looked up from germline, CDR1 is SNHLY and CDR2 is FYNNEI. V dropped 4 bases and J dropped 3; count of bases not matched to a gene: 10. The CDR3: CASSALGQGQLYNSPLHF. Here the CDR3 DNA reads TGTGCCAGCAGTGCCCTGGGACAGGGCCAGCTCTATAATTCACCCCTCCACTTT.

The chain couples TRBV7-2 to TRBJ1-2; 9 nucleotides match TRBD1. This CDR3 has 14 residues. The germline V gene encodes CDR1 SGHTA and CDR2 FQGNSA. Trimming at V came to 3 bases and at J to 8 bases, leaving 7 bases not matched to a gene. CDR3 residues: CASSLGTGSRGYTF. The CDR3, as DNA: TGTGCCAGCAGCTTGGGGACAGGGTCTAGGGGCTACACCTTC.

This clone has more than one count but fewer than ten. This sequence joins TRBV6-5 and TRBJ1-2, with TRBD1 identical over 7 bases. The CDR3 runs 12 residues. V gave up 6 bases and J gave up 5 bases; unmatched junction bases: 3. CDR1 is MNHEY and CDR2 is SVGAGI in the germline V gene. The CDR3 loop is CASREQGYGYTF. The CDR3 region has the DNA TGTGCCAGCAGGGAACAGGGGTATGGCTACACCTTC.

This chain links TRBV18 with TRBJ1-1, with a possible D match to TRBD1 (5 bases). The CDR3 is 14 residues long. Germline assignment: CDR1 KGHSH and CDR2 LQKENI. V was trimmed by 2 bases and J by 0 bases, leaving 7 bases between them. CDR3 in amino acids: CASSPTGMNTEAFF. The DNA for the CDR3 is TGTGCCAGCTCACCAACAGGCATGAACACTGAAGCTTTCTTT.

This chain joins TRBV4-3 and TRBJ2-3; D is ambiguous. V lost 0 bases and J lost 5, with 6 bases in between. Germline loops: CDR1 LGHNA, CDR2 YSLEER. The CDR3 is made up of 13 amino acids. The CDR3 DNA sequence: TGCGCCAGCAGCCAAGATTTAGGAGATACGCAGTATTTT. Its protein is CASSQDLGDTQYF.

The CDR3 loop reads CASSIVKTALNTGELFF. For the CDR3, the DNA is TGTGCCAGTAGTATAGTAAAGACAGCCTTGAACACCGGGGAGCTGTTTTTT. The rearrangement joins TRBV19 to TRBJ2-2; TRBD1 might be the D (5 bases). The CDR3 runs to 17 residues. V dropped 1 base and J dropped 1 base, with 13 bases sitting between them. From germline, CDR1 is LNHDA and CDR2 SQIVND (reference sequence).

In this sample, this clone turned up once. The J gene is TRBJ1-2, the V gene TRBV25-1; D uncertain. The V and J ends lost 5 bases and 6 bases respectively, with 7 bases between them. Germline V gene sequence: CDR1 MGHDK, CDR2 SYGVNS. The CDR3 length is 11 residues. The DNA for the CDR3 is TGTGCCAGCAGTAACAAAGATGGCTACACCTTC. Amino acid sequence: CASSNKDGYTF.

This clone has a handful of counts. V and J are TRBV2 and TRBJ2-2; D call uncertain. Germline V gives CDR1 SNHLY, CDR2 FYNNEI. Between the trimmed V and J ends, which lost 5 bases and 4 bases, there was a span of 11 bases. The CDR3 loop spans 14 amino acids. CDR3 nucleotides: TGTGCCAGCAGTACCGTCTGGGGCACCGGGGAGCTGTTTTTT. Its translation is CASSTVWGTGELFF.

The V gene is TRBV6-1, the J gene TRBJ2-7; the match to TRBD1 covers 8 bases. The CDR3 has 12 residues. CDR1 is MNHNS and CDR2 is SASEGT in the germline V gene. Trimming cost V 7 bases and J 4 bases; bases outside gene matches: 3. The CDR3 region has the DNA TGTGCCAGCAACGGACAGGGATACGAGCAGTACTTC. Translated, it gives CASNGQGYEQYF.

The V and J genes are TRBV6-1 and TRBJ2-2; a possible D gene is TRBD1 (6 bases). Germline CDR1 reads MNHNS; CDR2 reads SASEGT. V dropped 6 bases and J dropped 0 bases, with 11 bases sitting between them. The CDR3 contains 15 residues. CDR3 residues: CASSRDTANTGELFF. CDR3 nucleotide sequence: TGTGCCAGCAGCCGGGACACCGCGAACACCGGGGAGCTGTTTTTT.

CDR3 in amino acids: CASILGSHTEAFF. In nucleotides, the CDR3 is TGTGCCAGCATCCTAGGGTCACACACTGAAGCTTTCTTT. The J gene is TRBJ1-1, the V gene TRBV6-6; no definite D call. V lost 7 bases and J lost 3, with 12 bases in between. Per germline, CDR1 MNHNY and CDR2 SVGAGI (reference sequence). The CDR3 extends over 13 amino acids.

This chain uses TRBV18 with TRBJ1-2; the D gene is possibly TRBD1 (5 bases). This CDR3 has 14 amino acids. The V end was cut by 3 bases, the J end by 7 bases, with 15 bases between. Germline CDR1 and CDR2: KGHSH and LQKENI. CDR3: CASSPNGGVAGYTF. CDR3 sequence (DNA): TGTGCCAGCTCACCTAACGGGGGGGTCGCTGGCTACACCTTC.

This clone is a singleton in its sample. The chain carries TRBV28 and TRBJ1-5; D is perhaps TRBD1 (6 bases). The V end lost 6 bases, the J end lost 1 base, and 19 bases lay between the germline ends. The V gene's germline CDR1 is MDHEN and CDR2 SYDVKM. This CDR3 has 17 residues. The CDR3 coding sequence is TGTGCCAGCAGCCAAAACGTGGGGGCTAGGAGCAATCAGCCCCAGCATTTT. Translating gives CASSQNVGARSNQPQHF. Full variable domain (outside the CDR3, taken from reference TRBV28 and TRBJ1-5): DVKVTQSSRYLVKRTGEKVFLECVQDMDHENMFWYRQDPGLGLRLIYFSYDVKMKEKGDIPEGYSVSREKKERFSLILESASTNQTSMYLCASSQNVGARSNQPQHFGDGTRLSIL.

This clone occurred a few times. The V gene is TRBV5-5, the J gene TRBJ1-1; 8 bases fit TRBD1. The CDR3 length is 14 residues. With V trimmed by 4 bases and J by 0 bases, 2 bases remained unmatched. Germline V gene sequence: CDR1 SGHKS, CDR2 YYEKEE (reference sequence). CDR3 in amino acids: CASSRQGMNTEAFF. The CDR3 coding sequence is TGTGCCAGCAGCCGACAGGGGATGAACACTGAAGCTTTCTTT.

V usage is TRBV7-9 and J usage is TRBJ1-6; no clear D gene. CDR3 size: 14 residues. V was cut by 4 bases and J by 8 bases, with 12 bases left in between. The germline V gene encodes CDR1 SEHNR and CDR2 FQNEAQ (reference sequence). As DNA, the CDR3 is TGTGCCAGCAGCTCATCCGGTGCGGATTCACCCCTCCACTTT. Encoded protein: CASSSSGADSPLHF.

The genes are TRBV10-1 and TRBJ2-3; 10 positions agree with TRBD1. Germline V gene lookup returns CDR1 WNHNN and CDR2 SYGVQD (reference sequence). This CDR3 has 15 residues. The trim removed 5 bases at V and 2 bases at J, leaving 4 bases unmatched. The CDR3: CASSRDRGLTDTQYF. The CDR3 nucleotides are TGCGCCAGCAGTCGGGACAGGGGTCTCACAGATACGCAGTATTTT.

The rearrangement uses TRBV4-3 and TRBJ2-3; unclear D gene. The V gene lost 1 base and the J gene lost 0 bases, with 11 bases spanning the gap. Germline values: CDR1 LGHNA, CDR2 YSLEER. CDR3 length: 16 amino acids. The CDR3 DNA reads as TGCGCCAGCAGCCAAGGCGGCGCAGCAAGCACAGATACGCAGTATTTT. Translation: CASSQGGAASTDTQYF.

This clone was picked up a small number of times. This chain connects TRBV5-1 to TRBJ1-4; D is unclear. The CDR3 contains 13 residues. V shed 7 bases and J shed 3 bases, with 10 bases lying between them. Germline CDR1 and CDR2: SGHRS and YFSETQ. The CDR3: CASRLDPNEKLFF. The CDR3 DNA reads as TGCGCCAGCCGGTTAGATCCTAATGAAAAACTGTTTTTT.

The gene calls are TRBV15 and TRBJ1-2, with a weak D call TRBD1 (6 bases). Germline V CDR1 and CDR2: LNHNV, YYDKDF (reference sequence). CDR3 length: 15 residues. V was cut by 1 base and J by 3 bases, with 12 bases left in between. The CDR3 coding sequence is TGTGCCACCAGCAGAGGTGAGGGGGGCGACTATGGCTACACCTTC. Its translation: CATSRGEGGDYGYTF.

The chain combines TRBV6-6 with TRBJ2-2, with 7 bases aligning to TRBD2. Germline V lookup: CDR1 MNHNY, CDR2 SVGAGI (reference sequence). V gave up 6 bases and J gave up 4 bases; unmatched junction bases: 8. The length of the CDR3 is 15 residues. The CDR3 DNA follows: TGTGCCAGCAGGGGGACGGGGGAGGGCACCGGGGAGCTGTTTTTT. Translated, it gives CASRGTGEGTGELFF.